One and the same sample provided the 18 T cell receptor beta chains below, sequenced in a study of Tregs in tolerant kidney transplant recipients. Clones were read by immunoSEQ multiplex PCR, and TCRdb kept only the in-frame ones, dropping some. The sample spans 50,000 or so clones; the ten largest clones claim roughly 0.8%. Sequencing used CD4+ T cells from blood, obtained before the transplant. These receptors were collected from a human donor who received a combined kidney and bone marrow transplant.

On this clone: The sequenced fragment ends 3 residues before the CDR3 boundary, so the rest is inferred from the germline J gene. The J gene is TRBJ2-1, the V gene TRBV7-6; the D is unclear. V lost 1 base, J lost 8 bases, and 12 bases lay in between. The CDR3 runs to 14 residues. In germline, CDR1 is SGHVS, CDR2 FNYEAQ. CDR3 sequence: CASSLDALVDEQFF. The CDR3 bases that were read are TGTGCCAGCAGCTTAGATGCGCTGGTAGATGAG.

Concerning this clone: The read comes to an end 3 residues before the CDR3 does, leaving the germline J gene to fill in the end. The rearrangement links TRBV19 to TRBJ2-3; 7 positions agree with TRBD1. The CDR3 totals 15 residues. Germline V CDR1 and CDR2: LNHDA, SQIVND (reference sequence). Trimming took 4 bases from V and 2 from J; bases not matched to a gene: 6. The CDR3 bases that were read are TGTGCCAGTAGTACCGTGGACAGGTACACAGATACG. Protein sequence: CASSTVDRYTDT. In full, the CDR3 reads CASSTVDRYTDTQYF.

Partial CDR3 DNA: TGTGCCAGCAGAATCAGGGGGGCTAGCACAGATACG. It translates to CASRIRGASTDT. The whole CDR3 protein is CASRIRGASTDTQYF. V and J are TRBV6-2 or TRBV6-3 and TRBJ2-3; perhaps TRBD1 as D (7 bases). The CDR3 end is not reached by the read, which stops 3 residues before it; the germline J gene fills it in. There are 15 residues in the CDR3. With 6 bases removed from V and 0 bases from J, the gap between germline ends came to 13 bases. Looked up from germline, CDR1 is MNHEY and CDR2 is SVGEGT.

Note on this clone: The sequenced fragment ends 3 residues before the CDR3 boundary, so the rest is inferred from the germline J gene. The chain has TRBV7-2 and TRBJ1-6; 7 nucleotides agree with TRBD1. J was trimmed by 7 bases and V by 5 bases; bases with no gene match: 8. The CDR3 is 15 amino acids. The germline V gene has CDR1 SGHTA and CDR2 FQGNSA. The covered CDR3 bases are TGTGCCAGCAGCCCCCGACAGGGAGGAAATTCACCC. Its translation is CASSPRQGGNSP. The full CDR3 sequence reads CASSPRQGGNSPLHF.

Comments on this clone: The read terminates 3 residues ahead of where the CDR3 ends, so the germline J gene completes it. V gene TRBV7-8 combines with J gene TRBJ1-1; D call uncertain. Trimming took off 2 bases at V and 6 bases at J, with 4 bases between the two ends. This CDR3 is built from 11 residues. Per germline, CDR1 SGHVS and CDR2 FQNEAQ. The DNA read from the CDR3 is TGTGCCAGCAGCTTATCGGCTGAA. It encodes CASSLSAE. The complete CDR3 reads CASSLSAEAFF. Using reference TRBV7-8 and TRBJ1-1 for the parts outside the CDR3, the full variable domain is GAGVSQSPRYKVAKRGQDVALRCDPISGHVSLFWYQQALGQGPEFLTYFQNEAQLDKSGLPSDRFFAERPEGSVSTLKIQRTQQEDSAVYLCASSLSAEAFFGQGTRLTVV.

Concerning this clone: The CDR3 extends 3 residues past the end of the read, so its final part is completed from the germline J gene. J is TRBJ2-7 and V is TRBV29-1, with 8 positions matching TRBD1. V shed 4 bases and J 6 bases; nucleotides not matched to a gene: 11. Germline CDR1 SQVTM, CDR2 ANQGSEA. This CDR3 has 14 residues. The covered CDR3 bases are TGCAGCGTTGCAGGGGCGACAGGGGCAGGCGAG. Protein sequence: CSVAGATGAGE. The complete CDR3 protein is CSVAGATGAGEQYF.

As regards this clone: Read coverage stops 3 residues before the CDR3 terminus; the germline J gene supplies the remainder. The V gene is TRBV2, the J gene TRBJ1-4; D is perhaps TRBD1 (5 bases). The CDR3 is 13 amino acids. Germline V gene lookup returns CDR1 SNHLY and CDR2 FYNNEI. V shed 10 bases and J shed 4 bases, with 13 bases lying between them. CDR3 DNA (partial): TGTGCCATAACCAGGGCGAATAATGAAAAA. This sequence encodes CAITRANNEK. The CDR3 in full is CAITRANNEKLFF.

Worth noting for this clone: Sequencing ends 3 residues short of the CDR3 end; the germline J gene provides the rest. V and J are TRBV29-1 and TRBJ2-7, with a tentative D call TRBD1 (5 bases). V was pared by 4 bases and J by 2 bases, with 9 bases between. Germline lookup yields CDR1 SQVTM and CDR2 ANQGSEA. The CDR3 covers 12 residues. The chain's CDR3 is CSVASRAYEQYF. The DNA read from the CDR3 is TGCAGCGTTGCCTCCAGGGCCTACGAG.

The CDR3 DNA, read in part, is TGTGCCAGCAGCGCGACAGGGTCCAACGTC. Its protein product is CASSATGSNV. The CDR3, in full, reads CASSATGSNVLTF. The chain uses TRBV5-6 and TRBJ2-6, with 7 positions matching TRBD1. The read comes to an end 3 residues before the CDR3 does, leaving the germline J gene to fill in the end. The germline gives CDR1 SGHDT, CDR2 YYEEEE. The CDR3 has 13 residues. J lost 8 bases, V lost 4 bases, and 3 bases had no gene match.

Turning to this clone: Coverage ceases 3 residues before the CDR3 finishes, and the germline J gene fills in the end. The chain has TRBV19 and TRBJ2-1, with 9 positions matching TRBD1. V was pared by 6 bases and J by 2 bases, with 8 bases of the junction left unmatched. Per germline, CDR1 LNHDA and CDR2 SQIVND (reference sequence). This CDR3 is built from 16 residues. The CDR3 sequence: CASRNRGRDAYNEQFF. Partial CDR3 DNA: TGTGCCAGTAGGAACAGGGGGCGCGACGCCTACAATGAG.

A word on this clone: Sequencing ends 3 residues short of the CDR3 end; the germline J gene provides the rest. The rearrangement links TRBV30 to TRBJ1-1, with D possibly matching TRBD1 (5 bases). The ends were cut back, 4 bases at V and 1 base at J, with 10 bases in the middle. Germline values: CDR1 GTSNPN, CDR2 SVGIG (reference sequence). The CDR3 has 13 amino acids. The DNA read from the CDR3 is TGTGCCTGGAAAGGGGAAAGGAACACTGAA. It translates to CAWKGERNTE. The full CDR3 reads CAWKGERNTEAFF.

Of note for this clone: The read ends 3 residues early relative to the CDR3; the germline J gene fills the gap. V usage is TRBV2 and J usage is TRBJ1-1; tentatively, D is TRBD1 (6 bases). The CDR3 is 15 amino acids. The germline gives CDR1 SNHLY, CDR2 FYNNEI. Trimming took 2 bases from V and 5 from J, leaving 15 bases between them. The CDR3 region is CASSEFGGGGTEAFF. The part of the CDR3 DNA that was read is TGTGCCAGCAGTGAATTTGGAGGGGGAGGAACTGAA.

As concerns this clone: The read gets to within 3 residues of the CDR3 end, and the germline J gene fills in the rest. V gene TRBV5-1 combines with J gene TRBJ2-3, with 9 bases fitting TRBD2. With 3 bases clipped from V and 2 bases from J, the junction kept 1 base outside the gene matches. Germline-derived CDR1 and CDR2 are SGHRS and YFSETQ. The CDR3 contains 14 residues. The DNA read from the CDR3 is TGCGCCAGCAGCTCTAGCGGGAACACAGATACG. This sequence encodes CASSSSGNTDT. The CDR3, in full, reads CASSSSGNTDTQYF.

Concerning this clone itself: The CDR3 end falls 3 residues outside the read, so it is completed with the germline J gene. The chain couples TRBV30 to TRBJ2-2; no clear D. Trimming pared 2 bases from V and 0 bases from J, leaving 4 bases between. Germline V lookup: CDR1 GTSNPN, CDR2 SVGIG (reference sequence). The CDR3 is 13 residues long. CDR3 DNA (partial): TGTGCCTGGAGTCCCGCGAACACCGGGGAG. Encoded protein: CAWSPANTGE. The CDR3 reads in full as CAWSPANTGELFF.

Notes on this clone: Read sequence stops 3 residues before the CDR3 end, and the germline J gene provides the missing end. The chain joins TRBV7-4 to TRBJ2-7; 9 bases line up with TRBD2. The CDR3 contains 15 residues. Losses at the gene ends were 3 bases for V and 5 bases for J; bases not matched to a gene: 8. Germline V gene lookup returns CDR1 SGHVT and CDR2 SQSDAQ. Incomplete CDR3 DNA: TGTGCCAGCAGCTTGGGCGGGGGGGCCTTCCACGAG. It is translated as CASSLGGGAFHE. The whole CDR3 reads CASSLGGGAFHEQYF. The whole variable domain, filled in from reference TRBV7-4 and TRBJ2-7, reads GAGVSQSPRYKVAKRGRDVALRCDSISGHVTLYWYRQTLGQGSEVLTYSQSDAQRDKSGRPSGRFSAERPERSVSTLKIQRTEQGDSAVYLCASSLGGGAFHEQYFGPGTRLTVT.

A word on this clone: The read gets to within 3 residues of the CDR3 end, and the germline J gene fills in the rest. The V and J genes are TRBV10-3 and TRBJ2-7; 9 bases align to TRBD1. Per germline, CDR1 ENHRY and CDR2 SYGVKD. Unmatched junction bases numbered 9, after V lost 3 bases and J lost 3 bases. The CDR3 is made up of 16 amino acids. CDR3 DNA, as far as it was read: TGTGCCATCAGTGACTCTTACAGGGGGCTTAGCTACGAG. It translates to CAISDSYRGLSYE. The whole CDR3 sequence is CAISDSYRGLSYEQYF.

Comment on this clone: The DNA ends 3 residues before the CDR3 does, and the rest of the CDR3 is filled in from the germline J gene. The chain has TRBV18 and TRBJ2-3; no reliable D call. This CDR3 is built from 12 residues. In germline, CDR1 is KGHSH, CDR2 LQKENI. V was clipped by 2 bases and J by 4 bases, with 4 bases between them. The CDR3 region is CASSPGPDTQYF. The CDR3 DNA, read in part, is TGTGCCAGCTCACCAGGGCCAGATACG.

Worth noting for this clone: With the read ending 3 residues before the CDR3 end, the germline J gene is used to fill in that end. The chain combines TRBV7-9 with TRBJ1-1; unclear D gene. The CDR3 spans 14 residues. CDR1 is SEHNR, CDR2 FQNEAQ, per germline (reference sequence). Trimming removed 1 base at V and 1 base at J, with 7 bases between. CDR3 bases read: TGTGCCAGCAGCTTAGTAACCGGGAACACTGAA. Encoded protein: CASSLVTGNTE. The complete CDR3 protein is CASSLVTGNTEAFF.